The 28 T cell receptor beta chains listed next were all sequenced from one sample in a study of control samples from healthy donors and cancer patients. Repertoires were generated with immunoSEQ multiplex PCR, while TCRdb's copy carries only in-frame clones and drops some. The repertoire holds about 120,000 clones, with about 93% as singletons. The sequenced material came from blood. The receptors derive from a young man in good health.

This clone was seen just once. The chain uses TRBV6-5 and TRBJ1-5, with 9 nucleotides matching TRBD1. Looked up from germline, CDR1 is MNHEY and CDR2 is SVGAGI. Trimming removed 0 bases from V and 7 bases from J; junction bases left unmatched: 4. The CDR3 is 15 residues long. CDR3 in amino acids: CASSYSGQGGQPQHF. The CDR3 DNA sequence: TGTGCCAGCAGTTACTCGGGACAGGGAGGCCAGCCCCAGCATTTT.

This clone came up once. This chain joins TRBV23-1 and TRBJ1-1; tentatively, D is TRBD1 (5 bases). TRBV23-1 is an ORF; its function is uncertain. Trimming took 2 bases from V and 10 from J, leaving 11 bases between them. This CDR3 region has 12 residues. This CDR3 reads CASSQIRQGAFF. The CDR3 DNA sequence: TGCGCCAGCAGTCAAATTCGTCAGGGAGCTTTCTTT.

V is TRBV5-1 and J is TRBJ2-3; 9 nucleotides align to TRBD2. The germline CDR1 and CDR2 sequences are SGHRS and YFSETQ. There are 15 residues in the CDR3. J gave up 3 bases and V 2 bases, and 4 bases lay outside the gene matches. The CDR3 nucleotides read TGCGCCAGCAGCTTAGCGGGGGGTGCAACAGATACGCAGTATTTT. Translated: CASSLAGGATDTQYF.

This clone was counted a few times. The V and J genes are TRBV3-1 (or the pseudogene TRBV3-2) and TRBJ1-1; the match to TRBD1 covers 7 bases. The CDR3 runs 13 residues. Trimming removed 6 bases from V and 1 base from J; junction bases left unmatched: 2. CDR1 is LGHDT, CDR2 YNNKEL, per germline (reference sequence). The CDR3 DNA follows: TGTGCCAGCAGTCGACAGGGGAACACTGAAGCTTTCTTT. Amino acid sequence: CASSRQGNTEAFF.

Worth noting for this clone: The junction and the germline gene differ at one end; a read error may be behind it. The chain joins TRBV5-6 to TRBJ1-1; maybe TRBD1 (6 bases). Germline V CDR1 and CDR2: SGHDT, YYEEEE. The CDR3 consists of 12 residues. The CDR3 reads CASSTSLSKGVF. In DNA form, the CDR3 reads TGTGCCAGCAGCACCAGCCTGAGTAAGGGGGTCTTT.

This chain joins TRBV6-4 and TRBJ2-1; D call uncertain. Trimming pared 1 base from V and 10 bases from J, leaving 14 bases between. The CDR3 consists of 14 residues. The germline V gene encodes CDR1 MRHNA and CDR2 SNTAGT. CDR3 in amino acids: CASSDWPAVQEQFF. Written as DNA, the CDR3 is TGTGCCAGCAGTGACTGGCCAGCCGTTCAGGAGCAGTTCTTC.

This chain uses TRBV6-5 with TRBJ2-2; maybe TRBD2 (5 bases). The CDR3 runs to 14 residues. V was pared by 6 bases and J by 5 bases, with 13 bases between. The V gene's germline CDR1 is MNHEY and CDR2 SVGAGI. The CDR3 DNA reads as TGTGCCAGCAGACTTACTTCGGGAACCGGGGAGCTGTTTTTT. As protein: CASRLTSGTGELFF.

This clone occurred a few times. The chain combines TRBV25-1 with TRBJ2-1; D remains unclear. Trimming removed 1 base at V and 4 bases at J, with 5 bases between. Germline CDR1 reads MGHDK; CDR2 reads SYGVNS. CDR3 size: 13 residues. The CDR3 region has the DNA TGTGCCAGCAGTGAATCATCGTACAATGAGCAGTTCTTC. Translated: CASSESSYNEQFF.

J is TRBJ1-5 and V is TRBV27; D unresolved. V lost 1 base to trimming and J lost 2 bases, with 9 bases between them. The CDR3 is 15 residues long. The germline V gene encodes CDR1 MNHEY and CDR2 SMNVEV (reference sequence). DNA of the CDR3: TGTGCCAGCAGTTTATATGGGGAGGGCAATCAGCCCCAGCATTTT. This sequence encodes CASSLYGEGNQPQHF.

The chain couples TRBV18 to TRBJ2-7; 7 positions agree with TRBD1. From germline, CDR1 is KGHSH and CDR2 LQKENI. This CDR3 is 17 amino acids long. V lost 5 bases, J lost 0 bases, and 13 bases stayed unmatched. CDR3 in amino acids: CASSAWGQGVSSYEQYF. In nucleotides, the CDR3 is TGTGCCAGCTCAGCCTGGGGTCAGGGGGTCAGCTCCTACGAGCAGTACTTC.

V usage is TRBV7-2 and J usage is TRBJ2-5; D is undetermined. This CDR3 spans 13 amino acids. The germline CDR1 and CDR2 sequences are SGHTA and FQGNSA. Trimming shortened V by 5 bases and J by 8 bases, and 15 bases separated the two germline ends. Here the CDR3 DNA reads TGTGCCAGCAGCATTAGGACGCTGGATACCCAGTACTTC. As protein: CASSIRTLDTQYF. Drawing the rest from reference TRBV7-2 and TRBJ2-5, the complete variable domain is GAGVSQSPSNKVTEKGKDVELRCDPISGHTALYWYRQSLGQGLEFLIYFQGNSAPDKSGLPSDRFSAERTGGSVSTLTIQRTQQEDSAVYLCASSIRTLDTQYFGPGTRLLVL.

This rearrangement joins TRBV12-3 or TRBV12-4 to TRBJ1-5; 7 nucleotides line up with TRBD1. This CDR3 comprises 13 residues. The ends lost 6 bases at V and 6 bases at J; junction bases unmatched: 5. The CDR3 loop is CASSLDRAQPQHF. As DNA, the CDR3 is TGTGCCAGCAGCCTCGACAGGGCTCAGCCCCAGCATTTT.

The chain recombines TRBV9 with TRBJ2-1, with no clear D. Germline V gene data show CDR1 as SGDLS and CDR2 as YYNGEE. The CDR3 loop spans 15 amino acids. Trimming pared 0 bases from V and 8 bases from J, leaving 15 bases between. CDR3 in DNA: TGTGCCAGCAGCGTAGGGCAGGCCCCAAGGGATGAGCAGTTCTTC. This gives the protein CASSVGQAPRDEQFF.

This clone was observed a single time. The chain is built from TRBV12-5 and TRBJ1-2; D gene uncertain. Germline assignment: CDR1 LGHNT and CDR2 FRNRAP. The CDR3 is 16 residues long. V lost 4 bases to trimming and J lost 0 bases, with 15 bases between them. The CDR3 bases are TGTGCTAGTGGTTCCCCTCCGTACCGGACTAACTATGGCTACACCTTC. Translation gives CASGSPPYRTNYGYTF.

The rearrangement links TRBV7-2 to TRBJ1-1; D ambiguous. Germline CDR1 SGHTA, CDR2 FQGNSA. V gave up 6 bases and J gave up 2 bases, with 16 bases separating them. CDR3 length: 15 residues. CDR3 sequence: CASSSPGRSNTEAFF. CDR3 in DNA: TGTGCCAGCAGTTCCCCCGGACGGTCTAACACTGAAGCTTTCTTT.

The V call is TRBV2, the J call TRBJ1-2, with 12 bases lining up with TRBD1. J gave up 8 bases and V 4 bases, and 8 bases lay outside the gene matches. This CDR3 has 15 amino acids. From germline, CDR1 is SNHLY and CDR2 FYNNEI. For the CDR3, the DNA is TGTGCCAGCAGTGTCGGGGGACAGGGGGCGGGAGGCTACACCTTC. Its translation: CASSVGGQGAGGYTF.

As DNA, the CDR3 is TGTGCCAGCAGCAAGGGACTAGCGGGGGACGAGCAGTACGTC. Protein sequence: CASSKGLAGDEQYV. The chain combines TRBV5-6 with TRBJ2-7; 14 nucleotides agree with TRBD2. Germline V gene lookup returns CDR1 SGHDT and CDR2 YYEEEE. This CDR3 comprises 14 residues. After removal of 4 bases from V and 5 bases from J, the junction contained 2 bases not matched to a gene.

The chain links TRBV30 to TRBJ1-1; 7 bases match TRBD1. This CDR3 contains 12 residues. Germline loops: CDR1 GTSNPN, CDR2 SVGIG (reference sequence). After removal of 5 bases from V and 4 bases from J, the junction contained 4 bases not matched to a gene. The CDR3: CAWGPGGTEAFF. Here the CDR3 DNA reads TGTGCCTGGGGCCCAGGGGGCACTGAAGCTTTCTTT. Full variable domain (outside the CDR3, taken from reference TRBV30 and TRBJ1-1): SQTIHQWPATLVQPVGSPLSLECTVEGTSNPNLYWYRQAAGRGLQLLFYSVGIGQISSEVPQNLSASRPQDRQFILSSKKLLLSDSGFYLCAWGPGGTEAFFGQGTRLTVV.

The rearrangement uses TRBV7-7 and TRBJ2-2; unclear D gene. CDR3 size: 18 residues. Trimming left V 5 bases short and J 3 bases short, with 22 bases between. Germline V gene sequence: CDR1 SSHAT, CDR2 FNYEAQ (reference sequence). CDR3 in DNA: TGTGCCAGCAGCCGACCCGGTTCGATGGGATGGGACACCGGGGAGCTGTTTTTT. Encoded protein: CASSRPGSMGWDTGELFF.

The chain is built from TRBV9 and TRBJ2-7, with 8 bases fitting TRBD1. The V and J ends lost 4 bases and 3 bases, in that order; junction bases with no gene match: 6. CDR3 size: 14 residues. The germline gives CDR1 SGDLS, CDR2 YYNGEE. The CDR3 protein is CASSPGQGFYEQYF. As DNA, the CDR3 is TGTGCCAGCAGCCCAGGACAGGGTTTCTACGAGCAGTACTTC.

This clone was recorded once. J is TRBJ1-6 and V is TRBV7-3; a weak D match, TRBD1 (5 bases). The CDR3 runs 14 residues. Germline loops: CDR1 SGHTA, CDR2 FQGTGA. The V end lost 5 bases, the J end lost 8 bases, and 13 bases lay between the germline ends. The CDR3 reads CASSPGTDYSPLHF. The CDR3 DNA follows: TGTGCCAGCAGCCCTGGGACGGATTATTCACCCCTCCACTTT.

The chain carries TRBV15 and TRBJ1-5; 8 nucleotides agree with TRBD1. CDR1 and CDR2 from the germline V gene are LNHNV and YYDKDF (reference sequence). With V trimmed by 6 bases and J by 7 bases, 8 bases remained unmatched. This CDR3 is built from 14 residues. In nucleotides, the CDR3 is TGTGCCACCAGTAGTGGACAGGGAGGACAGCCCCAGCATTTT. Amino acids: CATSSGQGGQPQHF. Filled out from reference TRBV15 and TRBJ1-5, the complete variable domain reads DAMVIQNPRYQVTQFGKPVTLSCSQTLNHNVMYWYQQKSSQAPKLLFHYYDKDFNNEADTPDNFQSRRPNTSFCFLDIRSPGLGDTAMYLCATSSGQGGQPQHFGDGTRLSIL.

DNA for the CDR3: TGTGCCAGCAGCTTTGGCCACGGGGGTCAGGGTGGCTACACCTTC. Translation: CASSFGHGGQGGYTF. This chain uses TRBV11-2 with TRBJ1-2, with a possible D match to TRBD1 (5 bases). The CDR3 loop spans 15 amino acids. Looked up from germline, CDR1 is SGHAT and CDR2 is FQNNGV. Trimming took off 3 bases at V and 7 bases at J, with 18 bases between the two ends. The entire variable domain, with the rest obtained from reference TRBV11-2 and TRBJ1-2, is as follows: EAGVAQSPRYKIIEKRQSVAFWCNPISGHATLYWYQQILGQGPKLLIQFQNNGVVDDSQLPKDRFSAERLKGVDSTLKIQPAKLEDSAVYLCASSFGHGGQGGYTFGSGTRLTVV.

The rearrangement joins TRBV7-9 to TRBJ2-3, with TRBD1 as a possible D gene (5 bases). Deletions cut 5 bases from V and 0 bases from J, with 12 bases between. The CDR3 runs 15 residues. Germline CDR1 SEHNR, CDR2 FQNEAQ (reference sequence). The CDR3 DNA sequence: TGTGCCAGCAGCCCTCCAGGGCTTAGCACAGATACGCAGTATTTT. It is translated as CASSPPGLSTDTQYF. The full variable domain, in which reference TRBV7-9 and TRBJ2-3 provide the parts outside the CDR3, is DTGVSQNPRHKITKRGQNVTFRCDPISEHNRLYWYRQTLGQGPEFLTYFQNEAQLEKSRLLSDRFSAERPKGSFSTLEIQRTEQGDSAMYLCASSPPGLSTDTQYFGPGTRLTVL.

CDR3 region: CASSSATNSPLHF. CDR3 coding DNA: TGTGCCAGCAGCTCCGCTACTAATTCACCCCTCCACTTT. The chain recombines TRBV3-1 (or the pseudogene TRBV3-2) with TRBJ1-6; D unclear. Deletions cut 5 bases from V and 6 bases from J, with 8 bases between. The CDR3 sequence is 13 residues long. Germline V gives CDR1 LGHDT, CDR2 YNNKEL (reference sequence).

For the CDR3, the DNA is TGTGCCAGCAGTTATTGGGAGGGGGGCCGTGGCTATGGCTACACCTTC. This sequence encodes CASSYWEGGRGYGYTF. This chain uses TRBV6-5 with TRBJ1-2, with a possible D match to TRBD1 (6 bases). This CDR3 is 16 amino acids long. The V end lost 3 bases, the J end lost 4 bases, and 18 bases lay between the germline ends. In germline, CDR1 is MNHEY, CDR2 SVGAGI.

The chain combines TRBV28 with TRBJ1-2; 9 bases are shared with TRBD1. The CDR3 extends over 15 amino acids. V gave up 3 bases and J gave up 4 bases; unmatched junction bases: 6. CDR1 is MDHEN, CDR2 SYDVKM, per germline. Written as DNA, the CDR3 is TGTGCCAGCAGTTTCACAGGACAGGGGAGCTATGGCTACACCTTC. It yields the protein CASSFTGQGSYGYTF.

Only one count was recorded for this clone. This chain uses TRBV15 with TRBJ1-3; D perhaps matches TRBD1 (5 bases). This CDR3 is built from 14 residues. The germline V and J ends were trimmed by 1 base and 3 bases, with 7 bases remaining between them. Germline CDR1 and CDR2: LNHNV and YYDKDF (reference sequence). The CDR3 loop is CATSRGGVGNTIYF. The DNA of the CDR3 is TGTGCCACCAGCAGAGGAGGGGTTGGAAACACCATATATTTT. Full variable domain (missing parts from reference TRBV15 and TRBJ1-3): DAMVIQNPRYQVTQFGKPVTLSCSQTLNHNVMYWYQQKSSQAPKLLFHYYDKDFNNEADTPDNFQSRRPNTSFCFLDIRSPGLGDTAMYLCATSRGGVGNTIYFGEGSWLTVV.